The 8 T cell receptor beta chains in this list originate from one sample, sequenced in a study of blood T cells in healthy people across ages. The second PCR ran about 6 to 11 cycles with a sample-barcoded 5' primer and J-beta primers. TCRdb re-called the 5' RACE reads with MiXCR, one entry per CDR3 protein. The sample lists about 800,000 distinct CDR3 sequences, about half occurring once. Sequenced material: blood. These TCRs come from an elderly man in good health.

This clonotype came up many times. The chain's CDR3 is CSAWTGASLETQYF. The CDR3 region has the DNA TGCAGTGCTTGGACAGGAGCGTCTTTAGAGACCCAGTACTTC. The rearrangement links TRBV20-1 to TRBJ2-5; 7 bases agree with TRBD1. The CDR3 totals 14 residues. V lost 5 bases, J lost 4 bases, and 10 bases stayed unmatched. The germline gives CDR1 DFQATT, CDR2 SNEGSKA (reference sequence).

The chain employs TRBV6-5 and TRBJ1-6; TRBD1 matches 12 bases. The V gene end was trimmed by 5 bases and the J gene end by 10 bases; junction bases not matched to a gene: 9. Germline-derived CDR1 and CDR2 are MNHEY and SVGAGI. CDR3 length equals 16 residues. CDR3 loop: CASSRKPGQGASPLHF. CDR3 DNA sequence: TGTGCCAGCAGTCGAAAACCGGGACAGGGGGCATCACCCCTCCACTTT.

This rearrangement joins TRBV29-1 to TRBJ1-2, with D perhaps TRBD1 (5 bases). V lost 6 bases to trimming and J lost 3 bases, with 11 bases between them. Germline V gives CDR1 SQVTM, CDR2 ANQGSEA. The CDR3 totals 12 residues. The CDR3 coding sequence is TGCAGCGTACGCGGAGGGGACTATGGCTACACCTTC. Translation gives CSVRGGDYGYTF.

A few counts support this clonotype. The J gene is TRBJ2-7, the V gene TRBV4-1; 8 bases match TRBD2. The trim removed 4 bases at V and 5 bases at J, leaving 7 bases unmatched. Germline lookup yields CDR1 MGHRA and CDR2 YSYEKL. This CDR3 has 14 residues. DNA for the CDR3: TGCGCCAGCAGCCTGATAGCGGGATTCCACGAGCAGTACTTC. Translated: CASSLIAGFHEQYF.

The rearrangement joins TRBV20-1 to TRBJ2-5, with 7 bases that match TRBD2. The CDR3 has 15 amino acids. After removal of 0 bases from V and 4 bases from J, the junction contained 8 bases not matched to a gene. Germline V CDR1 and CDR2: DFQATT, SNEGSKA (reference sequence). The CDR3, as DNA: TGCAGTGCTAGAGATGGCGGGGGTCGGGGAGAGACCCAGTACTTC. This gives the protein CSARDGGGRGETQYF.

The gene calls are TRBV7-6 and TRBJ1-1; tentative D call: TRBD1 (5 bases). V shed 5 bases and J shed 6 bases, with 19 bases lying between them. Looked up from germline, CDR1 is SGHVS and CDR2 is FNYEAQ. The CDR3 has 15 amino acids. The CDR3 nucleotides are TGTGCCAGCAGCGCCACCGTGGGGGATAGCGCTGAAGCTTTCTTT. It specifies CASSATVGDSAEAFF.

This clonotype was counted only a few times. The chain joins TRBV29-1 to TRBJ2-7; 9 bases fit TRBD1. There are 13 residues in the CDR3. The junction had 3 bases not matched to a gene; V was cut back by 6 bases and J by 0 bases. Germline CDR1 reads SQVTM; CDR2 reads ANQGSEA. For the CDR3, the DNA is TGCAGCGTGGGGGACAGGGTCTCCTACGAGCAGTACTTC. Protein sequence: CSVGDRVSYEQYF.

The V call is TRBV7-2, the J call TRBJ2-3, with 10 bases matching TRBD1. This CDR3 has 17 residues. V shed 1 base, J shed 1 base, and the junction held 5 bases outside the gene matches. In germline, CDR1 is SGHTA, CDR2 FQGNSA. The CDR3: CASSLVGTGAGTDTQYF. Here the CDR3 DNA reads TGTGCCAGCAGCTTAGTGGGGACAGGGGCTGGCACAGATACGCAGTATTTT.